The sequence of this T cell receptor (beta chain) was determined in a study of blood T cell repertoires in COVID-19. Per the original data handling: Reference gene primer amplification gave estimated nucleated cell counts. TCRdb's copy holds only in-frame clones and misses some; the assay was immunoSEQ multiplex PCR. V and J calls and clone size come straight from that table; D and trimming were deduced from the DNA. Here the sample spans 360,000 or so clones, approximately 84% being singletons. Resolution of symptoms, clearance, or two negative PCRs was present in recovered Cohort 3 donors. The clonotype comes from a woman aged 25 to 39 who had recovered from COVID-19. Sequencing input: PBMCs or T cells enriched from blood (not recorded which).

CDR3 sequence: CASSQTNGEKLFF. In nucleotides, the CDR3 is TGCGCCAGCAGCCAAACGAACGGGGAAAAACTGTTTTTT. The V and J genes are TRBV4-1 and TRBJ1-4, with D unresolved. The CDR3 is made up of 13 amino acids. Per the germline V gene, CDR1 is MGHRA and CDR2 is YSYEKL. V was clipped by 2 bases and J by 8 bases, with 9 bases between them.